This T cell receptor (beta chain) was captured by sequencing in a study of blood T cell repertoires in COVID-19. V lost 8 bases and J lost 0, with 11 bases in between. This CDR3 spans 14 amino acids. Germline CDR1 reads KGHSH; CDR2 reads LQKENI. In the original workflow: The authors estimated nucleated cell counts from reference gene primer amplification. The data were produced by immunoSEQ multiplex PCR, yet TCRdb's version contains in-frame clones alone and is incomplete. V, J and clone size reflect that table, while D and trimming were determined from the DNA. The repertoire holds roughly 92,000 clones, approximately 89% seen once, with roughly 7.1% in the top ten.

This TCR was recovered from a human donor with acute or convalescent COVID-19. The donor label of this sample is uncertain. This chain connects TRBV18 to TRBJ1-5; tentatively, D is TRBD1 (6 bases). Sample: peripheral blood. Here the CDR3 DNA reads TGTGCCAGCCACAGGGCCCATAGCAATCAGCCCCAGCATTTT. The encoded protein is CASHRAHSNQPQHF.